This T cell receptor (beta chain) was found in a study of blood T cell repertoires in COVID-19. The CDR3 is made up of 15 amino acids. With V trimmed by 8 bases and J by 4 bases, 12 bases remained unmatched. Germline CDR1 reads KGHSH; CDR2 reads LQKENI. Followed longitudinally, the Seattle patients had been enrolled during active infection. Original handling: For nucleated cells, counts were estimated from reference gene primer amplification. Repertoires were generated with immunoSEQ multiplex PCR, while TCRdb's copy carries only in-frame clones and drops some. The V and J calls and clone size come from that table; D and trimming were worked out from the DNA. This sample carries roughly 120,000 clones, about 94% of them seen once, and the ten largest clones take 2.1%.

V usage is TRBV18 and J usage is TRBJ1-2; 8 bases line up with TRBD1. The origin of this receptor is a man aged 50 to 60 with COVID-19, enrolled during active disease. Sequences were obtained from peripheral blood. Here the CDR3 reads CASHGQGLGSYGYTF. CDR3 sequence (DNA): TGTGCCAGCCATGGACAGGGTCTGGGGAGCTATGGCTACACCTTC.